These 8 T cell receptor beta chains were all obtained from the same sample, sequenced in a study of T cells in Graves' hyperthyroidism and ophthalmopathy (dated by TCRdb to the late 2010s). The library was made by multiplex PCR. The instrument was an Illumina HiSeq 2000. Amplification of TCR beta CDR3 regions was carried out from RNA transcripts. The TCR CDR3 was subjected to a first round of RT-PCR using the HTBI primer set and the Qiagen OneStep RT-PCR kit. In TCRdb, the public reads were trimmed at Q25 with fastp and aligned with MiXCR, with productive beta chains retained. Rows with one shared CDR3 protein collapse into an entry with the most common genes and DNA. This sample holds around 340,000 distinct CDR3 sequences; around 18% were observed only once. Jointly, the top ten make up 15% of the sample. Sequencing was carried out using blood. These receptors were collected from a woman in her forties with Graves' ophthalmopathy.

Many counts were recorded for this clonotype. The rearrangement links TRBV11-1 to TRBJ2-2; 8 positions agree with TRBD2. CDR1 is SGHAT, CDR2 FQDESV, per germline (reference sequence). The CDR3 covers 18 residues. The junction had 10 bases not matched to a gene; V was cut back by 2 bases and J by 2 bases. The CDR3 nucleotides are TGTGCCAGCAGCTTAAAGCCCAGCGGGAGAGCTAACACCGGGGAGCTGTTTTTT. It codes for CASSLKPSGRANTGELFF.

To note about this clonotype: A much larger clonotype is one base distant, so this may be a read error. CDR3 sequence reads: CASSQGGLAGISYEQYF. CDR3 coding DNA: TGCGCCAGCAGCCAAGGTGGACTAGCGGGGATCTCCTACGAGCAGTACTTC. The chain is built from TRBV4-1 and TRBJ2-7, with TRBD2 matching 12 bases. Per the germline V gene, CDR1 is MGHRA and CDR2 is YSYEKL. The CDR3 contains 17 residues. V was pared by 1 base and J by 0 bases, with 4 bases of the junction left unmatched.

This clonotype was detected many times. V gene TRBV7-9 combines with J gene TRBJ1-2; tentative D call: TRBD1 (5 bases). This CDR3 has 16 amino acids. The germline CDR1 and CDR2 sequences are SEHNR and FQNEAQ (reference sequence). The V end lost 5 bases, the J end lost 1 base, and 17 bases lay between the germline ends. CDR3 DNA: TGTGCCAGCAGCCCCATCTTGACAGACCGTAACTATGGCTACACCTTC. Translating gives CASSPILTDRNYGYTF.

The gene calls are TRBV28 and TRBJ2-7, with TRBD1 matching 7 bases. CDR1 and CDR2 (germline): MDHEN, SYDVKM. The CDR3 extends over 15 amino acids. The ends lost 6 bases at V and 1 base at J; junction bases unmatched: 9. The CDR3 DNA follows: TGTGCCAGCAGCCCAGGGGGTGCGACTTCCTACGAGCAGTACTTC. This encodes CASSPGGATSYEQYF.

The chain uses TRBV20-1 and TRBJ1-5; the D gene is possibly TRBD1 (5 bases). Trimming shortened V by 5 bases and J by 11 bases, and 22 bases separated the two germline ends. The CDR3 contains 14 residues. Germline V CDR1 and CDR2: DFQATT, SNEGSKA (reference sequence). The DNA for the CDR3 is TGCAGTGCTCCCCCCGGGGGGTCGATGAAGACCCAGCATTTT. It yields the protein CSAPPGGSMKTQHF.

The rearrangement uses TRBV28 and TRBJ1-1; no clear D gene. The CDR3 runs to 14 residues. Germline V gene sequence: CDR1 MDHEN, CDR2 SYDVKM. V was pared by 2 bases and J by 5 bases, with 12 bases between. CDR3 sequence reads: CASSLTGVRTEAFF. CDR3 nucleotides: TGTGCCAGCAGTTTAACTGGGGTGAGGACTGAAGCTTTCTTT.

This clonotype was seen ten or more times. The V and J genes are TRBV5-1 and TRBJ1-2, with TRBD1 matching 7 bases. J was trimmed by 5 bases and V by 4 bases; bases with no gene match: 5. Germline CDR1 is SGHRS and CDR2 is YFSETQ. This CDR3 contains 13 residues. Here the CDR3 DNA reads TGCGCCAGCAGCGGAGGACAGGAATATGGCTACACCTTC. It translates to CASSGGQEYGYTF.

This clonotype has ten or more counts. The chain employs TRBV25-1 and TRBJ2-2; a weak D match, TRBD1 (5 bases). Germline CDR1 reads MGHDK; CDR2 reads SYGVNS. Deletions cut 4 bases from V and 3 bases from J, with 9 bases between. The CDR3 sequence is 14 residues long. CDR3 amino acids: CASSGEGDTGELFF. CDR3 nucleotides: TGTGCCAGCAGTGGGGAAGGGGACACCGGGGAGCTGTTTTTT.